The entry below gives a single T cell receptor beta chain sequence along with its context. Antigen specificity is unknown. Germline CDR1 is DFQATT and CDR2 is SNEGSKA (reference sequence). The CDR3 covers 15 residues. This specimen comes from a study of monozygotic twins with inflammatory bowel disease. Reanalyzing the 5' RACE reads, TCRdb keeps one entry per CDR3 protein, without DNA. The table lists hundreds of thousands of distinct CDR3 sequences. Overall study results and limits: The sharing of clonotypes with others was lower in IBD patients than in healthy twins, especially with disease activity. Healthy co-twins showed greater TCRbeta diversity (inverse Simpson) than IBD patients.

Someone took a 2.5 ml blood sample from each of the donors. This clonotype was obtained from a human donor with ulcerative colitis or Crohn's disease, or a healthy co-twin of an affected twin (not recorded which). The chain couples TRBV20-1 to TRBJ2-4; TCRdb calls TRBD1, which cannot be checked without DNA. Sequences were obtained from blood. CDR3 residues: CSAERGTLAKNIQYF.